This T cell receptor (beta chain) emerged from a study of CD8+CD57+ T cells in acquired aplastic anemia. Study in general: DNA from sorted CD4+ and CD8+ cells averaged roughly 3.4 ug.

It was genomic DNA that served as the template for profiling TCR beta VDJ and CDR3. TCRdb fed the reads into MiXCR, producing one record per CDR3 protein. The profile shows about 160,000 distinct CDR3 sequences, about 64% of them singletons. Study conclusions and caveats: Patients and controls turned out to have 25 to 30 CD8+ CDR3 sequences in common.

Whoever was chosen for sequencing had shown CD8+CD57+ cell expansion by flow cytometry. A severe acquired aplastic anemia diagnosis applied to all patients. Blood samples were obtained from patients who had received no prior therapy. Worth noting for this clonotype: No antigen is known for it.

The CDR3 totals 13 residues. Germline V gene data show CDR1 as DFQATT and CDR2 as SNEGSKA (reference sequence). The V and J ends lost 5 bases and 3 bases respectively, with 13 bases between them. The receptor was isolated from a human donor with aplastic anemia. Sequencing used sorted CD4+, CD8+, or CD8+CD57+ T cells (not recorded which) from PBMCs. V usage is TRBV20-1 and J usage is TRBJ1-2, with D unclear. The CDR3 spells CSASTAIDYGYTF. The DNA for the CDR3 is TGCAGTGCTTCTACAGCGATTGACTATGGCTACACCTTC.